The 18 T cell receptor beta chains in this list originate from one sample, sequenced in a study of Tregs in tolerant kidney transplant recipients. Sequencing was performed with immunoSEQ multiplex PCR; in TCRdb, only in-frame clones are kept and a portion is missing. This sample lists 25,000 to 35,000 clones; its ten largest clones have under 9%. The starting material was CD8+ T cells from blood, obtained before the transplant. All receptors come from a human donor who received a combined kidney and bone marrow transplant.

Comment on this clone: The read finishes 3 residues shy of the CDR3 end, and the germline J gene is used to complete it. This sequence joins TRBV6-2 or TRBV6-3 and TRBJ2-3, with no clear D. The CDR3 is 15 amino acids. From germline, CDR1 is MNHEY and CDR2 SVGEGT. Trimming took 3 bases from V and 4 from J, leaving 14 bases between them. The DNA read from the CDR3 is TGTGCCAGCAGTTATGGGCCTGCGCTGGCAGATACG. This encodes CASSYGPALADT. The whole CDR3 reads CASSYGPALADTQYF.

The CDR3 bases that were read are TGTGCCAGCAGCGCTCAGGGGGACCATTATGGC. This codes for CASSAQGDHYG. The complete CDR3 reads CASSAQGDHYGYTF. The chain uses TRBV7-9 and TRBJ1-2; 7 bases map to TRBD1. From the germline J gene comes the end of the CDR3, since the read stops 3 residues before it. The germline V gene has CDR1 SEHNR and CDR2 FQNEAQ (reference sequence). The junction had 8 bases not matched to a gene; V was cut back by 5 bases and J by 5 bases. The CDR3 spans 14 residues.

About this clone: The read ends 3 residues shy of where the CDR3 ends; the end is completed using the germline J gene. The chain uses TRBV7-2 and TRBJ1-2; a weak D match, TRBD1 (6 bases). Per germline, CDR1 SGHTA and CDR2 FQGNSA. V lost 0 bases and J lost 4, with 15 bases in between. This CDR3 is built from 16 residues. This CDR3 reads CASSLAMDSPTYGYTF. The CDR3 DNA, read in part, is TGTGCCAGCAGCTTAGCGATGGACAGCCCGACCTATGGC.

Note on this clone: The read ends 3 residues early relative to the CDR3; the germline J gene fills the gap. The rearrangement links TRBV18 to TRBJ2-1, with 11 bases that match TRBD2. The junction had 7 bases not matched to a gene; V was cut back by 0 bases and J by 9 bases. The length of the CDR3 is 16 residues. Germline V CDR1 and CDR2: KGHSH, LQKENI. Partial CDR3 DNA: TGTGCCAGCTCACCACCGGGACTAGCGGAGGTGGGTGAG. Its translation is CASSPPGLAEVGE. The whole CDR3 reads CASSPPGLAEVGEQFF.

A note on this clone: The read finishes 3 residues shy of the CDR3 end, and the germline J gene is used to complete it. The chain combines TRBV6-2 or TRBV6-3 with TRBJ2-7, with 9 positions matching TRBD2. Losses at the gene ends were 6 bases for V and 5 bases for J; bases not matched to a gene: 17. The germline gives CDR1 MNHEY, CDR2 SVGEGT. The CDR3 contains 17 residues. CDR3 bases read: TGTGCCAGCAGGGAGACTAGCGGTACTCTTAGGCTCGACGAG. Translated, it gives CASRETSGTLRLDE. The whole CDR3 reads CASRETSGTLRLDEQYF.

Regarding this clone: Read sequence stops 3 residues before the CDR3 end, and the germline J gene provides the missing end. This chain connects TRBV19 to TRBJ2-7; TRBD2 aligns across 7 bases. The germline V gene has CDR1 LNHDA and CDR2 SQIVND (reference sequence). This CDR3 has 15 amino acids. J gave up 0 bases and V 2 bases, and 4 bases lay outside the gene matches. The CDR3 bases that were read are TGTGCCAGTAGTATAACCCCTAGCGGCTCCTACGAG. Translated, it gives CASSITPSGSYE. The entire CDR3 is CASSITPSGSYEQYF.

For this clone: The read ends 3 residues early relative to the CDR3; the germline J gene fills the gap. The chain is built from TRBV7-9 and TRBJ1-1; 8 bases fit TRBD1. The CDR3 contains 13 residues. Per the germline V gene, CDR1 is SEHNR and CDR2 is FQNEAQ (reference sequence). With 11 bases clipped from V and 6 bases from J, the junction kept 11 bases outside the gene matches. The CDR3 reads CAGGAGGVPEAFF. The sequenced CDR3 bases are TGTGCCGGAGGGGCAGGGGGCGTACCTGAA.

Note on this clone: The missing CDR3 end, 3 residues past where the read stops, is filled in from the germline J gene. The chain combines TRBV7-6 with TRBJ2-7; 7 positions match TRBD1. The CDR3 spans 17 residues. The germline gives CDR1 SGHVS, CDR2 FNYEAQ. J gave up 3 bases and V 5 bases, and 16 bases lay outside the gene matches. The CDR3 loop is CASSPRVPGTANYEQYF. The covered CDR3 bases are TGTGCCAGCAGCCCCCGTGTCCCCGGGACAGCTAACTACGAG.

CDR3 amino acids: CASSWPPYNEQFF. CDR3 DNA, as far as it was read: TGTGCCAGCAGCTGGCCACCCTACAATGAG. The chain uses TRBV13 and TRBJ2-1; no firm D call. Read sequence stops 3 residues before the CDR3 end, and the germline J gene provides the missing end. The V and J ends lost 4 bases and 2 bases respectively, with 6 bases between them. Germline CDR1 is PRHDT and CDR2 is FYEKMQ (reference sequence). This CDR3 is built from 13 residues.

Remarks on this clone: The CDR3 end lies 3 residues beyond the end of the read and is filled in from the germline J gene. The rearrangement links TRBV2 to TRBJ2-5; TRBD2 agrees at 14 bases. Germline trimming cut 4 bases from V and 5 bases from J; bases unmatched to any gene: 0. The CDR3 has 14 amino acids. Germline CDR1 SNHLY, CDR2 FYNNEI. The CDR3 DNA, read in part, is TGTGCCAGCAGTGGGACTAGCGGGAGGGAGACC. The encoded protein is CASSGTSGRET. Given in full, the CDR3 is CASSGTSGRETQYF.

In regard to this clone: The missing CDR3 end, 3 residues past where the read stops, is filled in from the germline J gene. The chain joins TRBV7-8 to TRBJ2-7; D gene ambiguous. The CDR3 consists of 15 residues. The germline V gene encodes CDR1 SGHVS and CDR2 FQNEAQ. V was pared by 5 bases and J by 2 bases, with 16 bases between. The covered CDR3 bases are TGTGCCAGCAGCATTCGGGTAGCCGAGCCCTACGAG. It is translated as CASSIRVAEPYE. In full, the CDR3 is CASSIRVAEPYEQYF.

The CDR3 protein is CASSEDRTDPNNSPLHF. Incomplete CDR3 DNA: TGTGCCAGCAGTGAAGACAGGACCGACCCCAATAATTCACCC. This chain links TRBV6-1 with TRBJ1-6; D might be TRBD1 (5 bases). The CDR3 goes on 3 residues after the read ends, and that part is filled in from the germline J gene. The CDR3 runs to 17 residues. The germline V and J ends were trimmed by 1 base and 5 bases, with 15 bases remaining between them. CDR1 is MNHNS and CDR2 is SASEGT in the germline V gene.

In regard to this clone: The CDR3 end lies 3 residues beyond the end of the read and is filled in from the germline J gene. The chain employs TRBV7-9 and TRBJ1-2, with a weak D call TRBD1 (6 bases). The CDR3 extends over 13 amino acids. CDR1 is SEHNR and CDR2 is FQNEAQ in the germline V gene (reference sequence). The CDR3 spells CASSLGQVHGYTF. Incomplete CDR3 DNA: TGTGCCAGCAGCTTAGGACAGGTCCACGGC.

About this clone itself: The CDR3 end is not reached by the read, which stops 3 residues before it; the germline J gene fills it in. This rearrangement joins TRBV7-6 to TRBJ2-5; D is perhaps TRBD2 (5 bases). The V end lost 5 bases, the J end lost 2 bases, and 15 bases lay between the germline ends. The CDR3 runs to 15 residues. CDR1 is SGHVS and CDR2 is FNYEAQ in the germline V gene. The CDR3 spells CASSPTPLEQETQYF. CDR3 DNA, as far as it was read: TGTGCCAGCAGCCCTACCCCACTAGAGCAAGAGACC.

About this clone: From the germline J gene comes the end of the CDR3, since the read stops 3 residues before it. This chain connects TRBV6-1 to TRBJ1-3, with 8 bases that match TRBD1. This CDR3 is built from 15 residues. Germline V lookup: CDR1 MNHNS, CDR2 SASEGT. V lost 8 bases and J lost 4; bases outside the gene matches: 10. The CDR3 loop is CASRGPGGIGNTIYF. Partial CDR3 DNA: TGTGCCAGCCGTGGGCCAGGGGGCATCGGAAACACC.

As for this clone: The read stops 3 residues short of the end of the CDR3; the missing end is completed from the germline J gene. The rearrangement links TRBV5-1 to TRBJ1-4; a weak D match, TRBD1 (5 bases). V lost 0 bases to trimming and J lost 3 bases, with 9 bases between them. This CDR3 region has 15 residues. CDR1 is SGHRS, CDR2 YFSETQ, per germline. The sequenced part of the CDR3 DNA is TGCGCCAGCAGCTTGGACGACAGTCCTAATGAAAAA. Its protein product is CASSLDDSPNEK. The complete CDR3 sequence is CASSLDDSPNEKLFF.

With respect to this clone: The missing CDR3 end, 3 residues past where the read stops, is filled in from the germline J gene. The chain employs TRBV10-3 and TRBJ2-7, with 9 positions matching TRBD1. The length of the CDR3 is 13 residues. Germline CDR1 is ENHRY and CDR2 is SYGVKD. Trimming cost V 10 bases and J 3 bases; bases outside gene matches: 7. CDR3 DNA (partial): TGTGCCACCGGGGGACAGGGTCGCTACGAG. Translated, it gives CATGGQGRYE. The complete CDR3 reads CATGGQGRYEQYF.

Points on this clone: The DNA ends 3 residues before the CDR3 does, and the rest of the CDR3 is filled in from the germline J gene. This chain uses TRBV5-1 with TRBJ1-1, with D tentatively TRBD1 (5 bases). The CDR3 contains 13 residues. CDR1 SGHRS and CDR2 YFSETQ come from the germline V gene. V lost 0 bases, J lost 4 bases, and 7 bases lay in between. Here the CDR3 reads CASSLAGPTEAFF. CDR3 DNA, as far as it was read: TGCGCCAGCAGCTTGGCAGGGCCCACTGAA.